These T cell receptor beta chains were read from a single sample in a study of T-cell reconstitution after alpha-beta-depleted transplantation in children. TCRdb re-called the PCR reads through MiXCR, storing one row per CDR3 protein. Seen here are 490,000 or so distinct CDR3 sequences, under 15% observed once, and the top ten hold under 7%. This specimen consisted of PBMCs from the stem cell graft donor, obtained from the stem cell graft. Receptor source: a human donor who donated a stem cell graft to a child with combined immunodeficiency. Both conserved end residues are part of each CDR3. A D gene is named only where the DNA matches it firmly. Some rows mark clone size as missing; the rest say once, few, many or name a class of expanded clone.

D: TRBD1; size: NA; V: TRBV9; J: TRBJ2-1; CDR3: CASSKGQGPYNEQFF; DNA: TGTGCCAGCAGCAAGGGACAGGGGCCCTACAATGAGCAGTTCTTC
D: NA; size: many; V: TRBV5-5; J: TRBJ1-2; CDR3: CASRATGVYGYTF; DNA: TGTGCCAGCAGGGCTACAGGTGTCTATGGCTACACCTTC
D: NA; size: many; V: TRBV12-3/TRBV12-4; J: TRBJ1-4; CDR3: CASRQQRFNEKLFF; DNA: TGTGCCAGCAGACAACAGAGATTTAATGAAAAACTGTTTTTT
D: TRBD2; size: few; V: TRBV12-3/TRBV12-4; J: TRBJ2-1; CDR3: CASSRTSGGAVEQFF; DNA: TGTGCCAGCAGTCGAACTAGCGGGGGGGCCGTTGAGCAGTTCTTC
D: NA; size: NA; V: TRBV20-1; J: TRBJ2-1; CDR3: CSARDLGGNEQFF; DNA: TGCAGTGCTAGAGACCTGGGGGGCAATGAGCAGTTCTTC
D: NA; size: NA; V: TRBV10-3; J: TRBJ2-1; CDR3: CAIRGGTSSSYNEQFF; DNA: TGTGCCATCCGGGGTGGGACTTCGAGCTCCTACAATGAGCAGTTCTTC
D: TRBD1; size: NA; V: TRBV6-5; J: TRBJ2-7; CDR3: CASSSDRERFRSYEQYF; DNA: TGTGCCAGCAGTTCCGACAGGGAGCGTTTTCGCTCCTACGAGCAGTACTTC
D: TRBD2; size: many; V: TRBV9; J: TRBJ2-1; CDR3: CASSVGPSGGPSSYNEQFF; DNA: TGTGCCAGCAGCGTAGGTCCTAGCGGGGGGCCAAGCTCCTACAATGAGCAGTTCTTC
D: NA; size: few; V: TRBV7-8; J: TRBJ2-3; CDR3: CASGLSGYTDTQYF; DNA: TGTGCCAGCGGCCTTAGTGGATACACAGATACGCAGTATTTT
D: TRBD2; size: NA; V: TRBV5-1; J: TRBJ2-3; CDR3: CASQSGRAPDTQYF; DNA: TGCGCCAGCCAAAGCGGGAGGGCCCCAGATACGCAGTATTTT
D: TRBD1; size: NA; V: TRBV4-3; J: TRBJ2-4; CDR3: CASSQDHLVGQTKNIQYF; DNA: TGCGCCAGCAGCCAAGATCATCTCGTGGGACAGACCAAAAACATTCAGTACTTC
D: NA; size: NA; V: TRBV9; J: TRBJ2-1; CDR3: CASSARDPGDEQFF; DNA: TGTGCCAGCAGCGCCCGGGATCCGGGGGATGAGCAGTTCTTC
D: TRBD1; size: few; V: TRBV29-1; J: TRBJ2-7; CDR3: CSVGDSTYEQYF; DNA: TGCAGCGTCGGGGACAGCACCTACGAGCAGTACTTC
D: TRBD1; size: NA; V: TRBV5-1; J: TRBJ2-1; CDR3: CASSPQGQGNEQFF; DNA: TGCGCCAGCAGCCCGCAAGGACAGGGCAATGAGCAGTTCTTC
D: NA; size: NA; V: TRBV29-1; J: TRBJ1-1; CDR3: CSVATGSTEAFF; DNA: TGCAGCGTTGCAACAGGGAGCACTGAAGCTTTCTTT
D: NA; size: NA; V: TRBV12-3/TRBV12-4; J: TRBJ2-1; CDR3: CASSSYLGGQDYNEQFF; DNA: TGTGCCAGCAGTTCGTATCTGGGGGGGCAGGACTACAATGAGCAGTTCTTC
D: NA; size: many; V: TRBV28; J: TRBJ2-5; CDR3: CASRPQVVRETQYF; DNA: TGTGCCAGCAGGCCCCAGGTAGTGAGAGAGACCCAGTACTTC
D: TRBD1; size: many; V: TRBV27; J: TRBJ2-3; CDR3: CASSLTPGQGADTQYF; DNA: TGTGCCAGCAGTTTAACCCCGGGACAGGGGGCAGATACGCAGTATTTT
D: NA; size: NA; V: TRBV3-1; J: TRBJ2-3; CDR3: CASSHLGVSDTQYF; DNA: TGTGCCAGCAGCCACCTTGGCGTCTCAGATACGCAGTATTTT
D: NA; size: few; V: TRBV5-1; J: TRBJ2-3; CDR3: CASSFGGGPDTQYF; DNA: TGCGCCAGCAGCTTTGGAGGGGGGCCAGATACGCAGTATTTT
D: TRBD2; size: few; V: TRBV5-6; J: TRBJ2-5; CDR3: CASSLVSGGYRETQYF; DNA: TGTGCCAGCAGCTTGGTCAGCGGGGGGTATCGAGAGACCCAGTACTTC
D: NA; size: few; V: TRBV7-6; J: TRBJ2-5; CDR3: CASSLPYGETQYF; DNA: TGTGCCAGCAGCTTGCCTTACGGTGAGACCCAGTACTTC
D: TRBD2; size: many; V: TRBV24-1; J: TRBJ2-7; CDR3: CATAPGLAGHEQYF; DNA: TGTGCCACCGCGCCCGGACTAGCGGGCCACGAGCAGTACTTC
D: TRBD1; size: few; V: TRBV7-2; J: TRBJ2-1; CDR3: CASSLGRPGTGLNEQFF; DNA: TGTGCCAGCAGCTTAGGACGGCCGGGGACAGGGTTGAATGAGCAGTTCTTC
D: NA; size: NA; V: TRBV4-3; J: TRBJ1-2; CDR3: CASSPTRTQGYTF; DNA: TGCGCCAGCAGCCCTACTCGGACTCAAGGCTACACCTTC
D: NA; size: few; V: TRBV5-6; J: TRBJ2-7; CDR3: CASSLLSSEQYF; DNA: TGTGCCAGCAGCTTGCTCTCTTCCGAGCAGTACTTC
D: NA; size: many; V: TRBV30; J: TRBJ2-3; CDR3: CAWSAGRFTFTDTQYF; DNA: TGTGCCTGGAGTGCGGGGAGGTTCACGTTCACAGATACGCAGTATTTT
D: TRBD2; size: many; V: TRBV12-3/TRBV12-4; J: TRBJ2-3; CDR3: CASSYLAGDTDTQYF; DNA: TGTGCCAGCAGTTACCTAGCGGGGGACACAGATACGCAGTATTTT
D: NA; size: NA; V: TRBV9; J: TRBJ2-5; CDR3: CASSVEPSVEETQYF; DNA: TGTGCCAGCAGCGTTGAACCTAGCGTAGAAGAGACCCAGTACTTC
D: NA; size: NA; V: TRBV5-1; J: TRBJ2-3; CDR3: CASSSGENTDTQYF; DNA: TGCGCCAGCAGTTCCGGGGAGAACACAGATACGCAGTATTTT
D: NA; size: few; V: TRBV20-1; J: TRBJ2-6; CDR3: CSARDSSGANVLTF; DNA: TGCAGTGCTAGGGATTCCTCTGGGGCCAACGTCCTGACTTTC
D: NA; size: few; V: TRBV7-9; J: TRBJ2-5; CDR3: CATKGREETQYF; DNA: TGTGCCACCAAGGGCAGGGAAGAGACCCAGTACTTC
D: TRBD2; size: few; V: TRBV9; J: TRBJ2-1; CDR3: CASSVEGGGHNEQFF; DNA: TGTGCCAGCAGCGTAGAGGGCGGGGGACACAATGAGCAGTTCTTC
D: NA; size: many; V: TRBV6-1; J: TRBJ2-7; CDR3: CASSEGTETIYEQYF; DNA: TGTGCCAGCAGTGAAGGGACAGAGACCATTTACGAGCAGTACTTC
D: NA; size: NA; V: TRBV6-2/TRBV6-3; J: TRBJ1-5; CDR3: CASSPGFGNQPQHF; DNA: TGTGCCAGCAGTCCAGGGTTCGGCAATCAGCCCCAGCATTTT
D: TRBD2; size: NA; V: TRBV6-2/TRBV6-3; J: TRBJ2-7; CDR3: CASSYELAGYEQYF; DNA: TGTGCCAGCAGTTACGAGCTAGCGGGGTACGAGCAGTACTTC
D: NA; size: NA; V: TRBV5-6; J: TRBJ2-5; CDR3: CASRVLYQETQYF; DNA: TGTGCCAGCAGAGTACTGTACCAAGAGACCCAGTACTTC
D: TRBD2; size: NA; V: TRBV7-3; J: TRBJ2-3; CDR3: CASSPSSGGTSDTQYF; DNA: TGTGCCAGCAGCCCCTCTAGCGGGGGGACCTCAGATACGCAGTATTTT
D: NA; size: NA; V: TRBV6-1; J: TRBJ2-7; CDR3: CASSEDSRGTTYEQYF; DNA: TGTGCCAGCAGTGAAGACTCACGGGGTACGACCTACGAGCAGTACTTC
D: NA; size: few; V: TRBV29-1; J: TRBJ1-4; CDR3: CSVEFGYEKLFF; DNA: TGCAGCGTTGAGTTTGGGTATGAAAAACTGTTTTTT
D: TRBD2; size: few; V: TRBV4-2; J: TRBJ2-1; CDR3: CASSPSVAGGHFEQFF; DNA: TGTGCCAGCAGCCCCTCGGTAGCGGGGGGGCACTTTGAGCAGTTCTTC
D: NA; size: many; V: TRBV6-5; J: TRBJ2-2; CDR3: CASGRTGELFF; DNA: TGTGCCAGCGGGAGAACCGGGGAGCTGTTTTTT
D: TRBD1; size: few; V: TRBV27; J: TRBJ2-3; CDR3: CASSLTTGETQYF; DNA: TGTGCCAGCAGTTTAACAACAGGGGAAACGCAGTATTTT
D: NA; size: few; V: TRBV4-3; J: TRBJ2-1; CDR3: CASSQDWRGSYNEQFF; DNA: TGCGCCAGCAGCCAAGATTGGAGGGGCTCCTACAATGAGCAGTTCTTC
D: TRBD2; size: NA; V: TRBV15; J: TRBJ2-3; CDR3: CATSRDYAGTSGRASTDTQYF; DNA: TGTGCCACCAGCAGAGACTACGCCGGGACTAGCGGGAGGGCAAGCACAGATACGCAGTATTTT
D: NA; size: NA; V: TRBV7-3; J: TRBJ1-2; CDR3: CASSLSPQRGYTF; DNA: TGTGCCAGCAGCTTAAGCCCGCAGAGGGGCTACACCTTC
D: TRBD1; size: NA; V: TRBV14; J: TRBJ1-1; CDR3: CASSHPKGARNTEAFF; DNA: TGTGCCAGCAGCCATCCGAAGGGGGCGCGGAACACTGAAGCTTTCTTT
D: TRBD1; size: many; V: TRBV12-3/TRBV12-4; J: TRBJ1-5; CDR3: CASRATGGRNQPQHF; DNA: TGTGCCAGCAGGGCGACAGGGGGAAGGAATCAGCCCCAGCATTTT
D: NA; size: few; V: TRBV4-1; J: TRBJ2-3; CDR3: CASSHGGARDTQYF; DNA: TGCGCCAGCAGCCATGGGGGGGCCCGAGATACGCAGTATTTT
D: NA; size: few; V: TRBV9; J: TRBJ2-3; CDR3: CASSSGAVVDTQYF; DNA: TGTGCCAGCAGCTCGGGGGCGGTGGTAGATACGCAGTATTTT